This T cell receptor (beta chain) was identified during a study of PD-L1 blockade in urothelial cancer. Per patient, between 1 and 8 samples were collected at pretreatment and on-treatment time points. Clones were read by immunoSEQ multiplex PCR, and TCRdb kept only the in-frame ones, dropping some. The sample contains some 77,000 clones, around 90% of which appear only once. This clone was recorded a few times. This TCR derives from a woman in her seventies with urothelial cancer. The sequencing here drew on PBMCs, taken around atezolizumab (anti-PD-L1) treatment.

The CDR3 sequence is CASSLGQLKEKLFF. The CDR3 nucleotides read TGTGCCAGCAGCTTAGGACAGTTGAAGGAAAAACTGTTTTTT. The rearrangement links TRBV7-9 to TRBJ1-4, with D maybe TRBD1 (5 bases). The V gene lost 1 base and the J gene lost 8 bases, with 11 bases spanning the gap. The V gene's germline CDR1 is SEHNR and CDR2 FQNEAQ (reference sequence). This CDR3 contains 14 residues.